This is a list of T cell receptor beta chains from one sample in a study of molecular identifiers for immune sequencing clone quantification. TCRdb recomputed calls from the PCR reads with MiXCR, one row per CDR3 protein. The sample shows more than 450,000 distinct CDR3 sequences, over 20% of them seen only once. The specimen sequenced was naive CD8+ T cells from blood, with Jurkat cell RNA spiked in. The receptors come from a human donor in good health. Some libraries in this study had Jurkat cell RNA spiked in. Each CDR3 is given with its conserved first and last residue. The D gene is left open where the match is weak. The size entry is marked missing in some rows and otherwise reads once, few, many or a size class.

cdr3_length j_call clone_size v_call d_call cdr3_aa cdr3_nt
12 TRBJ2-7 . TRBV20-1 . CSARVVGYEQYF TGCAGTGCTAGAGTGGTCGGCTACGAGCAGTACTTC
18 TRBJ2-7 . TRBV21-1 . CASSKAGGQPGISYEQYF TGTGCCAGCAGCAAAGCGGGGGGTCAGCCGGGAATTTCCTACGAGCAGTACTTC
15 TRBJ2-7 . TRBV28 . CASSFRGITSYEQYF TGTGCCAGCAGTTTTAGGGGGATTACCTCCTACGAGCAGTACTTC
18 TRBJ2-2 . TRBV3-1 . CASSQGNSPISNTGELFF TGTGCCAGCAGCCAAGGCAATAGTCCAATTTCGAACACCGGGGAGCTGTTTTTT
14 TRBJ2-7 few TRBV28 . CASSIGVRTYEQYF TGTGCCAGCAGCATTGGCGTGAGAACCTACGAGCAGTACTTC
16 TRBJ2-1 . TRBV2 TRBD2 CASSDRGGGASNEQFF TGTGCCAGCAGTGACCGAGGCGGGGGGGCCAGTAATGAGCAGTTCTTC
18 TRBJ2-5 many TRBV7-9 TRBD2 CASSLGASGGQIQETQYF TGTGCCAGCAGCTTAGGGGCTAGCGGGGGGCAAATTCAAGAGACCCAGTACTTC
12 TRBJ2-1 . TRBV12-3/TRBV12-4 . CASSIVLDEQFF TGTGCCAGCAGTATAGTCTTGGATGAGCAGTTCTTC
19 TRBJ2-5 many TRBV29-1 TRBD2 CSVEVGTSGRAQSQETQYF TGCAGCGTTGAAGTCGGGACTAGCGGGAGGGCCCAGTCCCAAGAGACCCAGTACTTC
12 TRBJ2-1 many TRBV24-1 . CATSDLGDEQFF TGTGCCACCAGTGATTTAGGCGATGAGCAGTTCTTC
15 TRBJ2-7 many TRBV23-1 . CASSQLTGLRYEQYF TGCGCCAGCAGTCAACTAACAGGGCTGCGATACGAGCAGTACTTC
15 TRBJ2-3 many TRBV28 TRBD2 CASSLLAGPRYTQYF TGTGCCAGCAGCCTACTAGCGGGCCCTAGATATACGCAGTATTTT
14 TRBJ2-7 many TRBV7-6 TRBD2 CASSPTGGPYEQYF TGTGCCAGCAGTCCCACGGGAGGACCCTACGAGCAGTACTTC
13 TRBJ2-7 few TRBV27 . CASSFEINYEQYF TGTGCCAGCAGTTTTGAGATCAACTACGAGCAGTACTTC
12 TRBJ1-1 . TRBV5-4 . CARRLASGETFF TGTGCCCGCCGCCTGGCCTCCGGGGAGACTTTCTTT
15 TRBJ1-2 few TRBV7-9 . CASSPSLWGDYGYTF TGTGCCAGCAGCCCCTCGCTGTGGGGGGACTATGGCTACACCTTC
12 TRBJ2-1 . TRBV11-2 . CASSLAMNEQFF TGTGCCAGCAGCTTAGCAATGAATGAGCAGTTCTTC
16 TRBJ2-3 . TRBV20-1 . CSARDLEDPFTDTQYF TGCAGTGCTAGAGATCTCGAGGATCCCTTCACAGATACGCAGTATTTT
12 TRBJ2-7 many TRBV7-9 . CASSTKAYEQYF TGTGCCAGCAGCACCAAAGCCTACGAGCAGTACTTC
14 TRBJ1-1 many TRBV5-1 TRBD1 CASSLGQGPTEAFF TGCGCCAGCAGCCTAGGACAGGGGCCCACTGAAGCTTTCTTT
15 TRBJ2-5 . TRBV4-1 . CASSQEGRRGETQYF TGCGCCAGCAGCCAAGAAGGGCGGAGAGGTGAGACCCAGTACTTC
15 TRBJ2-7 few TRBV4-1 . CASSQVRTSVNEQYF TGCGCCAGCAGCCAGGTCCGGACCTCCGTAAACGAGCAGTACTTC
12 TRBJ1-1 few TRBV12-3/TRBV12-4 TRBD1 CASSAGTGDAFF TGTGCCAGCAGTGCCGGGACAGGGGACGCTTTCTTT
15 TRBJ2-7 few TRBV7-9 . CASSSGQSYSCEQYF TGTGCCAGCAGCTCCGGACAGTCTTACTCCTGCGAGCAGTACTTC
16 TRBJ2-3 many TRBV7-9 TRBD2 CASSSVRGGAEDTQYF TGTGCCAGCAGCTCAGTAAGGGGAGGGGCAGAAGATACGCAGTATTTT
15 TRBJ2-7 . TRBV7-9 . CASSLKVGRTYEQYF TGTGCCAGCAGCTTAAAAGTGGGCAGAACCTACGAGCAGTACTTC
14 TRBJ2-2 many TRBV6-5 . CASSEATNTGELFF TGTGCCAGCAGCGAAGCGACGAACACCGGGGAGCTGTTTTTT
13 TRBJ2-3 few TRBV6-2/TRBV6-3 . CASSYLNTDTRYF TGTGCCAGCAGTTACCTCAACACAGATACGCGGTATTTT
14 TRBJ2-2 few TRBV9 . CASSPSEDRTELFF TGTGCCAGCAGTCCCTCAGAGGACAGAACGGAGCTGTTTTTT
15 TRBJ1-1 many TRBV5-8 . CASSLVVRTNTEAFF TGTGCCAGCAGCTTGGTGGTTCGGACGAACACTGAAGCTTTCTTT
14 TRBJ2-1 many TRBV7-8 . CASSLVGRNNEQFF TGTGCCAGCAGCTTAGTTGGTCGGAACAATGAGCAGTTCTTC
14 TRBJ1-5 . TRBV27 TRBD1 CASSDRTGIQPQHF TGTGCCAGCAGTGATCGGACAGGGATTCAGCCCCAGCATTTT